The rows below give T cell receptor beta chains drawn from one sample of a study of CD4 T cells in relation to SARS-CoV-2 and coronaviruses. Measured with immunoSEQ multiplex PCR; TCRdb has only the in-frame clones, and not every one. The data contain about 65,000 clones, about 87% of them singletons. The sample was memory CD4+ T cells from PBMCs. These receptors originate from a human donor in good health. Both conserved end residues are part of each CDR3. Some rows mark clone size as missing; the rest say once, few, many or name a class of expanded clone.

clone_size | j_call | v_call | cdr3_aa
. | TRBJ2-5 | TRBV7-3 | CASSPQTGAETQYF
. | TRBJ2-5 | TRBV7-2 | CASSPPRTGGETQYF
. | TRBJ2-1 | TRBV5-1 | CASSSVGLAGVDEQFF
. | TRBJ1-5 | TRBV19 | CAIGRAARDQPQHF
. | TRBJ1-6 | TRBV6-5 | CASSYTSSGTNSPLHF
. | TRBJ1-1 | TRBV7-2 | CASSHGDRPNTEAFF
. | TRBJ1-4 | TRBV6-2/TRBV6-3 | CASSLRDRGKLFF
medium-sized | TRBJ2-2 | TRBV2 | CASTGTTFGGELFF
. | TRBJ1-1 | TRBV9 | CASSALVPGISEAFF
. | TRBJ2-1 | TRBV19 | CASRDRDNEQFF
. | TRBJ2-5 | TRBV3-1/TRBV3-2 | CASSQDASKETQYF
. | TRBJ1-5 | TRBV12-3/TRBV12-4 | CASSQYSNQPQHF
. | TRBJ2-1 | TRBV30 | CAWSIALGFGGVGEQFF
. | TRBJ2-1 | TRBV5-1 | CASSLLAGDYNEQFF
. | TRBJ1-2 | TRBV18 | CASSLGIPAVGTYGYTF
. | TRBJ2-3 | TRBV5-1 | CASSSGLADTDTQYF
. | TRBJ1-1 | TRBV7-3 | CASSLSRNTEAFF
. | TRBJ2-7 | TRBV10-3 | CAIMGSDKIKEHEQYF
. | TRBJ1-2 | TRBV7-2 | CASSLVNYGYTF
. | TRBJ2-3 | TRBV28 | CASSFWRGADTQYF
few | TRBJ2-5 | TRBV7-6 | CASSLALSGRVWETQYF
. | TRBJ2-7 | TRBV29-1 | CSVAGTDYEQYF
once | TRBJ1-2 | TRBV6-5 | CASSAQKTGLYGYTF
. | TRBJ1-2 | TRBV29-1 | CSVEKGAYYGYTF
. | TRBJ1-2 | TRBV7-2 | CASSLAVGPYGYTF
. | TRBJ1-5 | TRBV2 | CASSRGTGSYQPQHF
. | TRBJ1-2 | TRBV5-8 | CASRGPGSRDGYTF
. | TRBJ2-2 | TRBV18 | CASSPPTVTGELFF
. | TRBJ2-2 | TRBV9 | CASSVPGTGGSTGELFF
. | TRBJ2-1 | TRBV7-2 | CASSPRLAGNEQFF
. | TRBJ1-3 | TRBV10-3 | CAISEQPGQGFSGNTIYF
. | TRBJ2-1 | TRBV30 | CAWSPSGGAGGINEQFF
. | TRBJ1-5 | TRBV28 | CASSSLNQPQHF
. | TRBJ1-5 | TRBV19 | CASSPRTGHTTQPQHF
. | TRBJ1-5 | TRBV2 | CASSPSTRDGPQHF
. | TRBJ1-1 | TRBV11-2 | CASSFTGAVGTEAFF
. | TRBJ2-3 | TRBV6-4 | CASSGGGPRDTQYF
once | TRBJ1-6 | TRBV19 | CASSTDRGNSPLHF
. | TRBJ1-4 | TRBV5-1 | CASSLLGEEKLFF
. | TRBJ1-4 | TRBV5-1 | CASSRDSNNEKLFF
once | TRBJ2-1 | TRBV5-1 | CASSFGVYNEQFF
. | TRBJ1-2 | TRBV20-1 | CSVKGYTF
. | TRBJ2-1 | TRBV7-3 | CASALLSSYNEQFF
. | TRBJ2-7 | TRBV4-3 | CASSQGLARGGYEQYF
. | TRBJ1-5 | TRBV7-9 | CASSLTVEPQHF
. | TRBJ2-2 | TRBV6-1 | CASSAYGTPNTGELFF
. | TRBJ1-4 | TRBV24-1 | CATSRSGELFF
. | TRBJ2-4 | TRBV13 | CASTETSGGDIQYF
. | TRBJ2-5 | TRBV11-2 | CASSWAGQYQETQYF
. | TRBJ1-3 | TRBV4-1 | CASSQDPGNTIYF
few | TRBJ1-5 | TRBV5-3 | CARSPDRAYSNQPQHF
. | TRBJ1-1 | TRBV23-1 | CASSLRPYTEAFF
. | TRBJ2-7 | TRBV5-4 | CASSAGGQGREQYF
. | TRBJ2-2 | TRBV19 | CASSSQINGELFF
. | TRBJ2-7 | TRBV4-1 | CASSQGREGPPYEQYF
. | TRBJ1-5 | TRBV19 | CASRREGSNQPQHF